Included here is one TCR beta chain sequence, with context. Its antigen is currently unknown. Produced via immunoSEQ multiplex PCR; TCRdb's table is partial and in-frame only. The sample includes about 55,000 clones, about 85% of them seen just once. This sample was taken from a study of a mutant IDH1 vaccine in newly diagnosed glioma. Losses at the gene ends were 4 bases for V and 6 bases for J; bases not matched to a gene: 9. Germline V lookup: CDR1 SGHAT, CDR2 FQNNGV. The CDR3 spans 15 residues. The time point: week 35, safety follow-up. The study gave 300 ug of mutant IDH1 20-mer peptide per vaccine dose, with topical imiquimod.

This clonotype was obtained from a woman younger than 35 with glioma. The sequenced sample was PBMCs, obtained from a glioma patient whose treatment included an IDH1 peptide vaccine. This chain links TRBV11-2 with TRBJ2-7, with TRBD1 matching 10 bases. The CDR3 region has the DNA TGTGCCAGCAGCTCGCTAAGGGACAGGGGTGCCGAGCAGTACTTC. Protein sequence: CASSSLRDRGAEQYF.